The present TCR beta chain was sequenced within a study of T cells after yellow fever vaccination. In the study overall: Preparation of fractions with low cell numbers was performed using SMART-Seq v4 Ultra Low Input.

The CDR3 spans 15 residues. Germline V gives CDR1 SGHRS, CDR2 YFSETQ. Trimming cost V 4 bases and J 1 base; bases outside gene matches: 2. Template switching with 5'RACE generated the TCR cDNA and added a universal primer site and UMIs. One entry per CDR3 protein results from TCRdb running MiXCR on the 5' RACE reads. The repertoire holds under 300,000 distinct CDR3 sequences, with 13% as singletons. This clonotype showed up many times. The source of this sequence is a man aged 25-40 years who received the YFV17D yellow fever vaccine. The chain carries TRBV5-1 and TRBJ2-1, with 10 bases fitting TRBD2. The material sequenced was CD4+ T cells sorted from PBMCs, taken 45 days after the yellow fever booster vaccination. CDR3 sequence (DNA): TGCGCCAGCAGCCCGACTAGCGGGTCCTACAATGAGCAGTTCTTC. Encoded protein: CASSPTSGSYNEQFF.